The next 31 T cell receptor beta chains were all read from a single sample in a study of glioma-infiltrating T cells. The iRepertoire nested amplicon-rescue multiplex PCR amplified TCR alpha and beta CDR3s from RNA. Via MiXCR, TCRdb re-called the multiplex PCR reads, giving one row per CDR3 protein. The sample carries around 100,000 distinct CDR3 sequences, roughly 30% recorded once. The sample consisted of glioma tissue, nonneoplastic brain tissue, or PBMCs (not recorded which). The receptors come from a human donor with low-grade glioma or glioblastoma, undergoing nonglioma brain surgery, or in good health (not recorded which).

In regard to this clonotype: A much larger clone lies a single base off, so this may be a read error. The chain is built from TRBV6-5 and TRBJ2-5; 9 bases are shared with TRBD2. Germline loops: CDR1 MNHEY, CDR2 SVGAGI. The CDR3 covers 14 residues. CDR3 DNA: TGTGCCAGCAGTTATCCGGGACTAGCCGAGACCGAGTACTTC. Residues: CASSYPGLAETEYF.

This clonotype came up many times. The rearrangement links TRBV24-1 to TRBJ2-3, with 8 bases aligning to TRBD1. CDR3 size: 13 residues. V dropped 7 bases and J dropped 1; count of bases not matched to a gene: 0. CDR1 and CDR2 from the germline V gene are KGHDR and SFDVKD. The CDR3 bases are TGTGCCACCAGGGGACAGGGCACAGATACGCAGTATTTT. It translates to CATRGQGTDTQYF.

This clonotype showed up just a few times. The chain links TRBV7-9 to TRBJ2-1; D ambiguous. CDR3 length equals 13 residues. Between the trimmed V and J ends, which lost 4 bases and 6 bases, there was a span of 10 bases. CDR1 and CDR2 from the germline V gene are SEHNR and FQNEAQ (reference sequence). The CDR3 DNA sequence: TGTGCCAGCAGCTCCTCGACCGTCAATGAGCAGTTCTTC. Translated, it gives CASSSSTVNEQFF.

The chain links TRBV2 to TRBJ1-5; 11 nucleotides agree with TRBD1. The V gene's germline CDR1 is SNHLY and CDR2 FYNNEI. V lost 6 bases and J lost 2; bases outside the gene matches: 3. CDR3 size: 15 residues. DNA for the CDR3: TGTGCCAGCAGAGGACAGGGGGCCGGCAATCAGCCCCAGCATTTT. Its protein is CASRGQGAGNQPQHF.

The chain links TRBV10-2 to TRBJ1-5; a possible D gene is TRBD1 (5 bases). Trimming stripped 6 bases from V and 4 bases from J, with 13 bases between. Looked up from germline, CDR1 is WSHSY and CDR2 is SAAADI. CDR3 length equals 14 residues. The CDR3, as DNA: TGCGCCAGCAGCTCCGGGGGGGTAAATCAGCCCCAGCATTTT. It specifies CASSSGGVNQPQHF.

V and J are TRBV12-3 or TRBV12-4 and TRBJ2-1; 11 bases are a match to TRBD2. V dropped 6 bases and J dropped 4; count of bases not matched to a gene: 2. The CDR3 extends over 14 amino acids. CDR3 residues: CASSGTSGYNEQFF. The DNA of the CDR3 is TGTGCCAGCAGCGGGACTAGCGGTTACAATGAGCAGTTCTTC.

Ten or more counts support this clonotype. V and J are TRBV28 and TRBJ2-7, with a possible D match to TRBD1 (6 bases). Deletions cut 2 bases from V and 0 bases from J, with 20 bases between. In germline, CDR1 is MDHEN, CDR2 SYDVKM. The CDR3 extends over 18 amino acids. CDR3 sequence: CASSLLTRDTGSSYEQYF. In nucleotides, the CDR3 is TGTGCCAGCAGTTTACTAACCCGGGACACCGGTAGCTCCTACGAGCAGTACTTC.

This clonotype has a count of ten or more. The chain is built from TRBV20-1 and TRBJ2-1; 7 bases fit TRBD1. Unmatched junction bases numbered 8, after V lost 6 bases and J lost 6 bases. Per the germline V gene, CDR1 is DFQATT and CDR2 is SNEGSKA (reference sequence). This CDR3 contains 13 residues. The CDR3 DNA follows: TGCAGTGCCTTGGCGACAGGGACCAATGAGCAGTTCTTC. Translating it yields CSALATGTNEQFF.

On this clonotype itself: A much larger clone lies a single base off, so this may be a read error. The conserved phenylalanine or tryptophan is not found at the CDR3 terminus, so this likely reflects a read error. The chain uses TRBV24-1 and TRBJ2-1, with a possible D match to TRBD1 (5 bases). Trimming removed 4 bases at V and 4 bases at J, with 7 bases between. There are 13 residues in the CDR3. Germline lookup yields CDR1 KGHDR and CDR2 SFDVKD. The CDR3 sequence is CATSDQGYNEQFL. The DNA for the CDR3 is TGTGCCACCAGTGACCAGGGTTACAATGAGCAGTTCTTA.

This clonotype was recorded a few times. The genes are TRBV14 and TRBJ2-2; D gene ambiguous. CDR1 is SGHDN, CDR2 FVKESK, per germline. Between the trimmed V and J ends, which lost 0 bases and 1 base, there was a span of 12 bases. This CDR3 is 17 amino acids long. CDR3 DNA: TGTGCCAGCAGCCAAGATCGAATCAGCGAGAACACCGGGGAGCTGTTTTTT. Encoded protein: CASSQDRISENTGELFF.

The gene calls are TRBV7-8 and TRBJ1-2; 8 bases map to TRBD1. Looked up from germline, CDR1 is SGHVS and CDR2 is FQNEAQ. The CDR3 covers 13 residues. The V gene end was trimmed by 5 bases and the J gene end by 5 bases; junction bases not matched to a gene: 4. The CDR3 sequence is CASSTGQAYGYTF. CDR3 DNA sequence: TGTGCCAGCAGCACGGGACAGGCATATGGCTACACCTTC.

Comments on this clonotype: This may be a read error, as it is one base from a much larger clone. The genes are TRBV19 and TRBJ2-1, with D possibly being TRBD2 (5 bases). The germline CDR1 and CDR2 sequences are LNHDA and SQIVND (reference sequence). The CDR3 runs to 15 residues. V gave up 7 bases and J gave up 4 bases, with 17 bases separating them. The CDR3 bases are TGTGCCAGTAATGAGGAGGCGAAACAATACAATGAGCAGTTCTTC. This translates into CASNEEAKQYNEQFF.

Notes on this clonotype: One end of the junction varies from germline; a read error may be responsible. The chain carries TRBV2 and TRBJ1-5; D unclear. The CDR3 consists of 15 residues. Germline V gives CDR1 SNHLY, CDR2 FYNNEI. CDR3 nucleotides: TGTGCCAGCAGTGAAGGATTAGGGATAAATCAGTCCCAGCATTTT. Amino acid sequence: CASSEGLGINQSQHF. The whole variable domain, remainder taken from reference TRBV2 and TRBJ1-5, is EPEVTQTPSHQVTQMGQEVILRCVPISNHLYFYWYRQILGQKVEFLVSFYNNEISEKSEIFDDQFSVERPDGSNFTLKIRSTKLEDSAMYFCASSEGLGINQSQHFGDGTRLSIL.

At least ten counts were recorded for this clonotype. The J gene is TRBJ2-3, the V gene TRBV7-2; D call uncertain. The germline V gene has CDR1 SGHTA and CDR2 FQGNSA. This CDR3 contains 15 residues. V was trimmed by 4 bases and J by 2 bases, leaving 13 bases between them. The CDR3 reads CASSSTPLNTDTQYF. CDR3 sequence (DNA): TGTGCCAGCAGCTCGACTCCTCTGAACACAGATACGCAGTATTTT.

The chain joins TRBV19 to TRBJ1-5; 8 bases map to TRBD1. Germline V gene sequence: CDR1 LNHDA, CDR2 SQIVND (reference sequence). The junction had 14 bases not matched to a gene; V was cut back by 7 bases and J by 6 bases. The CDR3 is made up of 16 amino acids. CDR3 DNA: TGTGCCAGTACCCCGGACAGGGAGGAAGGGGGTCAGCCCCAGCATTTT. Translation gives CASTPDREEGGQPQHF.

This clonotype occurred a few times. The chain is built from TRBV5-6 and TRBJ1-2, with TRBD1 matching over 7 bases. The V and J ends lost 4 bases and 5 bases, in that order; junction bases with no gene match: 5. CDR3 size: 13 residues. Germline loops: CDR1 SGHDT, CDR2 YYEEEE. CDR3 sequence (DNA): TGTGCCAGCAGCCTGGGACAGACTTATGGCTACACCTTC. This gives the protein CASSLGQTYGYTF.

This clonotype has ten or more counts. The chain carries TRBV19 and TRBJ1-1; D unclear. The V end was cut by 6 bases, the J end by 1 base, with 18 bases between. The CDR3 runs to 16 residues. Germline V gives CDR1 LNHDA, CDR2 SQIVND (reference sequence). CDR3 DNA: TGTGCCAGTAGCACGGTGGGGAAGCTTAGGAACACTGAAGCTTTCTTT. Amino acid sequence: CASSTVGKLRNTEAFF.

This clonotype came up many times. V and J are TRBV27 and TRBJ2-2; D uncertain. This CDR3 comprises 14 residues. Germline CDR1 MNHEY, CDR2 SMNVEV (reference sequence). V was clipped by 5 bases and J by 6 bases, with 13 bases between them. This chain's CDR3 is CASSASDAPGELFF. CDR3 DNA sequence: TGTGCCAGCAGTGCGTCCGATGCCCCCGGGGAGCTGTTTTTT.

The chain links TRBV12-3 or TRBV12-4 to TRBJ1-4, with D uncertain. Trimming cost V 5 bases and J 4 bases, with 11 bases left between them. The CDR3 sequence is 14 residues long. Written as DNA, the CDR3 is TGTGCCAGCAGTCCGCGGGCCTTTAATGAAAAACTGTTTTTT. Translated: CASSPRAFNEKLFF.

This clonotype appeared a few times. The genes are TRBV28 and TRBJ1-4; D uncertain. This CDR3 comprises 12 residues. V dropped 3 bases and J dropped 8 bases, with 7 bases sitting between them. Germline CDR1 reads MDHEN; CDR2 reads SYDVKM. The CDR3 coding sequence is TGTGCCAGCAGTTTTTATTACGAAAAACTGTTTTTT. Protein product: CASSFYYEKLFF.

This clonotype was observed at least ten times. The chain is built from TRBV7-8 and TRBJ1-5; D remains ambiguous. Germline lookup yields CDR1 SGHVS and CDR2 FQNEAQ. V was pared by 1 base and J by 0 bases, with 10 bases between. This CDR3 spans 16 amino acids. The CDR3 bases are TGTGCCAGCAGCTTAGGTATGACTGGTAGCAATCAGCCCCAGCATTTT. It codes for CASSLGMTGSNQPQHF.

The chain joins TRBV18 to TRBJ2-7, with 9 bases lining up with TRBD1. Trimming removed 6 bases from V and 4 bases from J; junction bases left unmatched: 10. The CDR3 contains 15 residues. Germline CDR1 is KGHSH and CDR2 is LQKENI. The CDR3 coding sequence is TGTGCCAGCTCGCCCAACCGGGGACAGGGTTACGAGCAGTACTTC. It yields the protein CASSPNRGQGYEQYF.

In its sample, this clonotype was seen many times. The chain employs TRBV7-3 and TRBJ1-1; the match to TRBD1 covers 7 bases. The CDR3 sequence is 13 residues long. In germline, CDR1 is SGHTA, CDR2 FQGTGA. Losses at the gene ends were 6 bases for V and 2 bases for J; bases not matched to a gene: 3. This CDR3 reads CASSRDSNTEAFF. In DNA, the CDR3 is TGTGCCAGCAGTCGGGACAGCAACACTGAAGCTTTCTTT.

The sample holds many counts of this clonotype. The CDR3 loop reads CSALSGYGYTF. The CDR3 DNA reads TGCAGTGCTTTAAGTGGCTATGGCTACACCTTC. The chain is built from TRBV20-1 and TRBJ1-2; the D is unclear. V was trimmed by 5 bases and J by 4 bases, leaving 8 bases between them. The CDR3 loop spans 11 amino acids. Per the germline V gene, CDR1 is DFQATT and CDR2 is SNEGSKA (reference sequence).

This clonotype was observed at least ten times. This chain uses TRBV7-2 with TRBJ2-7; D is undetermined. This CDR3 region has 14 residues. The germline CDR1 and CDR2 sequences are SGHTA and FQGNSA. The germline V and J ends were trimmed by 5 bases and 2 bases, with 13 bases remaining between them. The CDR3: CASSPGSPTYEQYF. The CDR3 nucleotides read TGTGCCAGCAGCCCCGGGTCCCCGACCTACGAGCAGTACTTC.

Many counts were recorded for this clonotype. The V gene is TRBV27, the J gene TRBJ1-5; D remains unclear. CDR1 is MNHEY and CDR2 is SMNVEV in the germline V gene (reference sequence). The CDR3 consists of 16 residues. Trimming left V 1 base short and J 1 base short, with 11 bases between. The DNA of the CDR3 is TGTGCCAGCAGTTTATTCGGACCGGTAAGCAATCAGCCCCAGCATTTT. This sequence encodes CASSLFGPVSNQPQHF.

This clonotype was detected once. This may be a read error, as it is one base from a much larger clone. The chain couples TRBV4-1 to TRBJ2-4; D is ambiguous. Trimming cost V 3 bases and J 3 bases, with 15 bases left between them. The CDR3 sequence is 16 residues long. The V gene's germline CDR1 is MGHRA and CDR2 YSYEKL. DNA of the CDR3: TGCGCCAGCAGCCATCAACCCGGGCAAGGCAAAAACATTCAGTACTTC. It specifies CASSHQPGQGKNIQYF.

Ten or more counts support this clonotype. CDR3: CASSLGGFPRYEQYF. The DNA of the CDR3 is TGTGCCAGCAGTTTAGGCGGGTTCCCCCGTTACGAGCAGTACTTC. V usage is TRBV27 and J usage is TRBJ2-7; D is perhaps TRBD2 (5 bases). CDR1 and CDR2 from the germline V gene are MNHEY and SMNVEV (reference sequence). Trimming removed 2 bases from V and 4 bases from J, with 15 bases in between. There are 15 residues in the CDR3.

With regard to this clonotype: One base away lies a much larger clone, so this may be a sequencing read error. The CDR3: CASSHGDRGDRELFF. CDR3 sequence (DNA): TGTGCCAGCAGTCACGGGGACAGGGGGGACCGGGAGCTGTTTTTT. The genes are TRBV6-4 and TRBJ2-2, with TRBD1 matching 11 bases. The CDR3 runs to 15 residues. Germline values: CDR1 MRHNA, CDR2 SNTAGT. Trimming took 5 bases from V and 9 from J; bases not matched to a gene: 8.

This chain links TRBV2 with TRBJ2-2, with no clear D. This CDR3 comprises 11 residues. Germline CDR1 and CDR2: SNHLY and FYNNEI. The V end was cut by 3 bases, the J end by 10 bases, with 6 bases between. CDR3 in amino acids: CASSDYAELFF. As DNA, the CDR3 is TGTGCCAGCAGTGACTACGCGGAGCTGTTTTTT.

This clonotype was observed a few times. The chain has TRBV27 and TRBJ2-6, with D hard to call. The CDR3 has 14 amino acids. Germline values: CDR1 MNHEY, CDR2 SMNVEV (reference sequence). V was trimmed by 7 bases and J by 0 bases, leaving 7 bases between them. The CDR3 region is CASNTASGANVLTF. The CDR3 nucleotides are TGTGCCAGCAATACAGCCTCTGGGGCCAACGTCCTGACTTTC.